This T cell receptor (beta chain) was sequenced in a study of shared clonotypes between healthy human individuals. General study points: Naive subsets generally exceeded memory subsets in estimated richness.

This CDR3 contains 15 residues. Between the trimmed V and J ends, which lost 3 bases and 1 base, there was a span of 10 bases. Germline CDR1 MDHEN, CDR2 SYDVKM. The method was immunoSEQ multiplex PCR; TCRdb's version includes in-frame clones alone and lacks a portion of them. The sample shows 2 million to 2.5 million clones, 80% to 95% of them seen only once. Concerning this clone itself: The antigen is undetermined.

This clonotype originated in a man younger than 30 in good health. Some clones in this sample may be carry-over from other donors' samples. Material: naive CD4+ T cells from PBMCs. Subset in this sample: CD45RA+ positively selected. V is TRBV28 and J is TRBJ1-5; no firm D call. The CDR3 protein is CASSFGGESNQPQHF. The DNA for the CDR3 is TGTGCCAGCAGTTTTGGTGGGGAGAGCAATCAGCCCCAGCATTTT.